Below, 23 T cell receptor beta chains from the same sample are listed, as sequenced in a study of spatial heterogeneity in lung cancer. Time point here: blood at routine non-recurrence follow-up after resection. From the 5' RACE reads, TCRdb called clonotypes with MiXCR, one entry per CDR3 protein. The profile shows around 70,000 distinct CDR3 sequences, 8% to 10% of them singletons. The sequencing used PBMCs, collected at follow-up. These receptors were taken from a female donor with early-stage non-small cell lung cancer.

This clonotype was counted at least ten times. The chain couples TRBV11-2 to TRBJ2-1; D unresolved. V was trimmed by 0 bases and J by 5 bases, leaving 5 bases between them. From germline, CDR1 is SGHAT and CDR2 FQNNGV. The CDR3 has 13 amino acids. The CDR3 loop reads CASSLDRDNEQFF. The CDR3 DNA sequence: TGTGCCAGCAGCTTAGATCGTGACAATGAGCAGTTCTTC.

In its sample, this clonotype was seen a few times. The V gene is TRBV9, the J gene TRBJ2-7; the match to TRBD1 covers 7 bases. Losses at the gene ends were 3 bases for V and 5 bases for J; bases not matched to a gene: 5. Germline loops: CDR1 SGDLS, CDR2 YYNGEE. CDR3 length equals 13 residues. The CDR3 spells CASSGTGTNEQYF. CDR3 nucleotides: TGTGCCAGCAGCGGGACAGGTACCAACGAGCAGTACTTC.

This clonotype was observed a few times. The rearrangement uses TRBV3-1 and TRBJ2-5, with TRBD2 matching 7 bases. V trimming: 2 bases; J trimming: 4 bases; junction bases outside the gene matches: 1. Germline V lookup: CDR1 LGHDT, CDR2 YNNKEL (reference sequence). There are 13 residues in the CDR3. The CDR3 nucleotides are TGTGCCAGCAGCCAACGCGGGAGAGAGACCCAGTACTTC. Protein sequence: CASSQRGRETQYF.

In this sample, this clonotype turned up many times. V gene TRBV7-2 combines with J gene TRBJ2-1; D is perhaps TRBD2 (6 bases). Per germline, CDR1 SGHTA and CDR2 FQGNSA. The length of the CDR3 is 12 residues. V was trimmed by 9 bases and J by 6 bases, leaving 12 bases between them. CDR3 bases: TGTGCCAGAGGGACTCGCACCAATGAGCAGTTCTTC. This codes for CARGTRTNEQFF.

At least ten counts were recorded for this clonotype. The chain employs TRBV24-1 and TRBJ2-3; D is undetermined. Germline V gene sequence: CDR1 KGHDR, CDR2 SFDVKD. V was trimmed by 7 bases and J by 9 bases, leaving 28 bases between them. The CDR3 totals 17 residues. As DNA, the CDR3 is TGTGCCACCAGCCCCTCCCCGGCCACCCCAGGCAAGGGCACGCAGTATTTT. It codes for CATSPSPATPGKGTQYF.

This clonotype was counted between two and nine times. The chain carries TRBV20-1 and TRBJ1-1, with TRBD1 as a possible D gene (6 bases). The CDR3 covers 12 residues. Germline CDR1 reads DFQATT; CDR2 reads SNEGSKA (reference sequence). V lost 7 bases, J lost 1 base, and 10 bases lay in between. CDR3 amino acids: CSVSGENTEAFF. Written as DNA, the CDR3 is TGCAGTGTGTCAGGGGAGAACACTGAAGCTTTCTTT.

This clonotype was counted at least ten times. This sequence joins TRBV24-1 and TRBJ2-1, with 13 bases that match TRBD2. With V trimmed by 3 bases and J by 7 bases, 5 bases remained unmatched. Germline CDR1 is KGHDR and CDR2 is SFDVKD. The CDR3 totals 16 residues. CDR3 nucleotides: TGTGCCACCAGTGATGGGGGGACTAGCGGGAAGAATGAGCAGTTCTTC. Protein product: CATSDGGTSGKNEQFF.

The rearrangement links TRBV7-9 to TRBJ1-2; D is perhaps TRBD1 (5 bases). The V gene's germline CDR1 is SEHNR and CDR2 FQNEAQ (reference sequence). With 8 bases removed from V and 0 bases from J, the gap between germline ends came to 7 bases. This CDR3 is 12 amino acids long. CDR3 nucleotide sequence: TGTGCCAGCTCAGGGACTAACTATGGCTACACCTTC. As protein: CASSGTNYGYTF.

DNA for the CDR3: TGCAGCGTCCGGGAAGCGGGGCTCCAAGAGACCCAGTACTTC. Translated, it gives CSVREAGLQETQYF. The rearrangement joins TRBV29-1 to TRBJ2-5; 7 bases line up with TRBD2. This CDR3 region has 14 residues. Losses at the gene ends were 6 bases for V and 1 base for J; bases not matched to a gene: 8. Germline-derived CDR1 and CDR2 are SQVTM and ANQGSEA.

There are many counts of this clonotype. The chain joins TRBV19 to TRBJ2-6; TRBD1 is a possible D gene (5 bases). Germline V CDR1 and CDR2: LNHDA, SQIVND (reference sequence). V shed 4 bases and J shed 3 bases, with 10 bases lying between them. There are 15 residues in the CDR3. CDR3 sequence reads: CASSTEGVGANVLTF. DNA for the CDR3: TGTGCCAGTAGTACCGAAGGGGTTGGGGCCAACGTCCTGACTTTC.

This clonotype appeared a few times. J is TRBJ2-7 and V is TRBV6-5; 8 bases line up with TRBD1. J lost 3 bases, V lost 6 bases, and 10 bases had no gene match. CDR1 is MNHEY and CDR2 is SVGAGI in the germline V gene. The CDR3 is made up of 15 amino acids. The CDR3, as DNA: TGTGCCAGCAGCAGACAGGGGATTAATGACTACGAGCAGTACTTC. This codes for CASSRQGINDYEQYF.

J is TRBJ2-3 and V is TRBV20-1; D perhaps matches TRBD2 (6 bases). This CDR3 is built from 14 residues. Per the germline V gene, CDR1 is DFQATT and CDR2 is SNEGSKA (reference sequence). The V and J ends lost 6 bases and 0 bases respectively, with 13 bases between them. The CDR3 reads CSARDFLSTDTQYF. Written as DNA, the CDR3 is TGCAGTGCCCGGGACTTTCTCAGCACAGATACGCAGTATTTT.

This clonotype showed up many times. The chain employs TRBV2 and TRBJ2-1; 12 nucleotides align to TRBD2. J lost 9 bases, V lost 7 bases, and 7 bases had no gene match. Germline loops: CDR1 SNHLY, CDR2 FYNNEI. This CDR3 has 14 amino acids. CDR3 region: CASIGLAGGGEQFF. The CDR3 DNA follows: TGTGCCAGCATAGGCCTAGCGGGAGGGGGTGAGCAGTTCTTC.

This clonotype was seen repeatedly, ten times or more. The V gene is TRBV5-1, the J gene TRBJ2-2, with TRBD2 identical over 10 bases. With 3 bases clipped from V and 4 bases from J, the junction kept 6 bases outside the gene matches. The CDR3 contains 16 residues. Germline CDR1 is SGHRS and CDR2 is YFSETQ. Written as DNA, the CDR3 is TGCGCCAGCAGCTCGCCAGCGGGAGGGCTCACCGGGGAGCTGTTTTTT. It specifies CASSSPAGGLTGELFF. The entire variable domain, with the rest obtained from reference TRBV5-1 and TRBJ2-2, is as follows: KAGVTQTPRYLIKTRGQQVTLSCSPISGHRSVSWYQQTPGQGLQFLFEYFSETQRNKGNFPGRFSGRQFSNSRSEMNVSTLELGDSALYLCASSSPAGGLTGELFFGEGSRLTVL.

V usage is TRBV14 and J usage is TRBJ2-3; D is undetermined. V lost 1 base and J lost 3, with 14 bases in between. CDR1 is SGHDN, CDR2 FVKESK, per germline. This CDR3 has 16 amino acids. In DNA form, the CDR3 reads TGTGCCAGCAGCCAAGTAAAATTTGGCCCGACAGATACGCAGTATTTT. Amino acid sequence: CASSQVKFGPTDTQYF.

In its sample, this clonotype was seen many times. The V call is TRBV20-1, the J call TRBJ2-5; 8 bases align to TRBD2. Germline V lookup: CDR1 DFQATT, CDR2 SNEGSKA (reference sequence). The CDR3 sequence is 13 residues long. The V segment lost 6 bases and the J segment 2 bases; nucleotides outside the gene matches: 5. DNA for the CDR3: TGCAGTGCCGGGGGGGAGGCTCAAGAGACCCAGTACTTC. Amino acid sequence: CSAGGEAQETQYF.

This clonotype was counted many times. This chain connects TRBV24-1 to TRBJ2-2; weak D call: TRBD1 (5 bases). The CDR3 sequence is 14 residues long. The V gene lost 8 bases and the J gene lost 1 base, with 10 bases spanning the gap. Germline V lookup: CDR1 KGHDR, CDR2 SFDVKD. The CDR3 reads CATTSRVNTGELFF. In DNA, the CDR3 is TGTGCCACCACCAGCAGGGTGAACACCGGGGAGCTGTTTTTT.

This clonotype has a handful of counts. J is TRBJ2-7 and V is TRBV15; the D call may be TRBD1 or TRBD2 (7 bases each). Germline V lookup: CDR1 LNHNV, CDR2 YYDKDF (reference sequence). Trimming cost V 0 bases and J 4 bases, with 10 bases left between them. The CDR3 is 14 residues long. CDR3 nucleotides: TGTGCCACCAGCAGAGATCAGGGGGGGTACGAGCAGTACTTC. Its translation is CATSRDQGGYEQYF.

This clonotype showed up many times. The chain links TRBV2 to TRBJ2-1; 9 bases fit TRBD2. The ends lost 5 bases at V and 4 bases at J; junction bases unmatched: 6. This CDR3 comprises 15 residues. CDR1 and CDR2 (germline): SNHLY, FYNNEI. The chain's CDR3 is CASSLLAGSYNEQFF. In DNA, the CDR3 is TGTGCCAGCAGTCTTCTAGCGGGATCGTACAATGAGCAGTTCTTC.

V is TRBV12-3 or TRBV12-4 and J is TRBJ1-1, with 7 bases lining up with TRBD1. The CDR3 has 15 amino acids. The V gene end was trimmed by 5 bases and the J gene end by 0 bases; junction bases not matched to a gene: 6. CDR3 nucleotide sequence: TGTGCCAGCAGTCAGAACAGGGGAGTGAACACTGAAGCTTTCTTT. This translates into CASSQNRGVNTEAFF.

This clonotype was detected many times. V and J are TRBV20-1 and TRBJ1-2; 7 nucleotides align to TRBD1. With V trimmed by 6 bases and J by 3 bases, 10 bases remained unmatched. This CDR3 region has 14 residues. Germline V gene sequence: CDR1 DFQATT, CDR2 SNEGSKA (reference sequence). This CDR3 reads CSAVTGSQDYGYTF. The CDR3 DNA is TGCAGTGCCGTGACAGGGTCCCAGGACTATGGCTACACCTTC.

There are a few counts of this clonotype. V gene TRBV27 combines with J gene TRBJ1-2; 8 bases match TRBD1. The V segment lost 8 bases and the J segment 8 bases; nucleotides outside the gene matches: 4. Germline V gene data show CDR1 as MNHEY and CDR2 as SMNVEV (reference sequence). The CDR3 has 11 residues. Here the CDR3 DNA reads TGTGCCAGCCGGACAGGGAGGGGCTACACCTTC. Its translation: CASRTGRGYTF.

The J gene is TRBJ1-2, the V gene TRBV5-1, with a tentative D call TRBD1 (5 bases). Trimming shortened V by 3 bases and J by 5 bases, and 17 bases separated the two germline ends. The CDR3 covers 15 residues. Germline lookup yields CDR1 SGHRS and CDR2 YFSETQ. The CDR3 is CASSWTRDSGYGYTF. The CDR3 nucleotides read TGCGCCAGCAGCTGGACCAGGGATAGTGGGTATGGCTACACCTTC.